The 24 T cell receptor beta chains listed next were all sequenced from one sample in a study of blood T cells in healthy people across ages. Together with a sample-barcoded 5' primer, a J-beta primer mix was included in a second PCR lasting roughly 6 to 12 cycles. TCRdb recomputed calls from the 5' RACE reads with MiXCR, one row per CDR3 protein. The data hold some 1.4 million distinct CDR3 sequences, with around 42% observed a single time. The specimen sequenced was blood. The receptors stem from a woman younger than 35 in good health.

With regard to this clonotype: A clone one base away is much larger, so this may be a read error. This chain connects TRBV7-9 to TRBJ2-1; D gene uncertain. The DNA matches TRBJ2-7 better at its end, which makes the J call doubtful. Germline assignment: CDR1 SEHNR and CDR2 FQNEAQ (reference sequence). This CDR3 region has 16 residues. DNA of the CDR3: TGTGCCAGCAGCTTGTTCTCAGCCGGGCAGTACAATGAGCAGTACTTC. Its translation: CASSLFSAGQYNEQYF.

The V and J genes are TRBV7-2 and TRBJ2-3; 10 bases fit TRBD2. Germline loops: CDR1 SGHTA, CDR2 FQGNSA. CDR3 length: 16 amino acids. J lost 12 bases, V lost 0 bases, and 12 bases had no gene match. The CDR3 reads CASSLAGTSAGADQYF. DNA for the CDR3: TGTGCCAGCAGCTTAGCAGGGACTAGCGCGGGGGCCGATCAGTATTTT.

The CDR3 DNA reads TGCGCCAGCAGCCAACTGCCTAGCGGGGGTTACGAGCAGTACTTC. Translation gives CASSQLPSGGYEQYF. V and J are TRBV4-1 and TRBJ2-7; 10 bases match TRBD2. Germline-derived CDR1 and CDR2 are MGHRA and YSYEKL. With V trimmed by 2 bases and J by 4 bases, 5 bases remained unmatched. This CDR3 contains 15 residues.

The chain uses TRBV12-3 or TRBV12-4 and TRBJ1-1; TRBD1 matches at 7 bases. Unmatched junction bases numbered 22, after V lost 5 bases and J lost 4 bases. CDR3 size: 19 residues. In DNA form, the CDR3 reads TGTGCCAGCAGTCCAAATAAAGGACAGGAGACCCCTTACTCCACTGAAGCTTTCTTT. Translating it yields CASSPNKGQETPYSTEAFF.

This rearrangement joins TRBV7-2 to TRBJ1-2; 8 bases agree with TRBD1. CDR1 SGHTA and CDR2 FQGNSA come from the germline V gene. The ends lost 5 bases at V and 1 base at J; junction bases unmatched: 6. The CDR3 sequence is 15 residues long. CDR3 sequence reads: CASSPGGKVNYGYTF. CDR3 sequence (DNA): TGTGCCAGCAGCCCAGGGGGCAAAGTTAACTATGGCTACACCTTC.

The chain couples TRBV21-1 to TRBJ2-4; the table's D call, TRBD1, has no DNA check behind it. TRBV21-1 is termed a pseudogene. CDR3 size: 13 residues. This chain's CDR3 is CASPLTSSYGQYF. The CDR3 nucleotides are TGTGCCAGCCCCCTGACTTCTAGTTACGGGCAGTACTTC.

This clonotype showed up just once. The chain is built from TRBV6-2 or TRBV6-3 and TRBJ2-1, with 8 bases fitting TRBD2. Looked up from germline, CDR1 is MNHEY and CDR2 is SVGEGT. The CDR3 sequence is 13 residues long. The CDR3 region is CAGSGGLYNEQFF. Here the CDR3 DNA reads TGTGCGGGGAGCGGGGGTCTCTACAATGAGCAGTTCTTC.

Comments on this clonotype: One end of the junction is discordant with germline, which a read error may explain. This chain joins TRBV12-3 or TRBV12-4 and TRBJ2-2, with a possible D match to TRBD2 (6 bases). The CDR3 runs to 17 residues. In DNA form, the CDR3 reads TGTGCCAGCAATTTAGCGGATAGATATTTAAGGACCGGGGAGCTGTTTTTT. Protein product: CASNLADRYLRTGELFF.

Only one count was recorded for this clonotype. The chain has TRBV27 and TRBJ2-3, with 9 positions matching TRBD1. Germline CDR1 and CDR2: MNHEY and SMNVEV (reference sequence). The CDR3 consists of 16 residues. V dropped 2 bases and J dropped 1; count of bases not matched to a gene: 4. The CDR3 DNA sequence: TGTGCCAGCAGTTTACCCACAGGGGGCCGCACAGATACGCAGTATTTT. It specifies CASSLPTGGRTDTQYF.

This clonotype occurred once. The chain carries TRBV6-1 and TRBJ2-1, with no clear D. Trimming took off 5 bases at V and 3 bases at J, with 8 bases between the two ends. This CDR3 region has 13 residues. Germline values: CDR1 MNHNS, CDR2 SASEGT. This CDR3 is CASSKTLYNEQFF. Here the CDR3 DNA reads TGTGCCAGCAGTAAGACCCTCTACAATGAGCAGTTCTTC.

CDR3 region: CASSFGGIGYTF. The CDR3 DNA reads as TGTGCCAGCAGCTTTGGGGGAATCGGCTACACCTTC. The V call is TRBV7-9, the J call TRBJ1-2; maybe TRBD1 (5 bases). V was cut by 3 bases and J by 8 bases, with 10 bases left in between. The germline V gene encodes CDR1 SEHNR and CDR2 FQNEAQ (reference sequence). There are 12 residues in the CDR3.

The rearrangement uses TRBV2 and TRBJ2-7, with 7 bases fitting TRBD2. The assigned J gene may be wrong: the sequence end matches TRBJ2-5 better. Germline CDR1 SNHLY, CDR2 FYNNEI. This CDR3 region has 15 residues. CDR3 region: CASSESGKRGETQYF. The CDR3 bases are TGTGCCAGCAGTGAAAGCGGGAAGAGAGGAGAGACCCAGTACTTC.

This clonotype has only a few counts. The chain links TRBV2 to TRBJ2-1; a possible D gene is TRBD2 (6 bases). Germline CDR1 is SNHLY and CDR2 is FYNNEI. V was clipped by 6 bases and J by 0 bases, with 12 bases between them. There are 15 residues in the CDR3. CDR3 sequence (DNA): TGTGCCAGCAGGAGGGACTCCAGCTCCTACAATGAGCAGTTCTTC. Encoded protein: CASRRDSSSYNEQFF.

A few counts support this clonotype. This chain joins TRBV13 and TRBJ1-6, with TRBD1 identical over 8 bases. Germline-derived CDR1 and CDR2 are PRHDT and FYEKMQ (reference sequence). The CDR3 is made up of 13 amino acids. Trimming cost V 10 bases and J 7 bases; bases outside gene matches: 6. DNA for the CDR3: TGTGCCACTTCAAGGACAGGGAATTCACCCCTCCACTTT. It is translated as CATSRTGNSPLHF.

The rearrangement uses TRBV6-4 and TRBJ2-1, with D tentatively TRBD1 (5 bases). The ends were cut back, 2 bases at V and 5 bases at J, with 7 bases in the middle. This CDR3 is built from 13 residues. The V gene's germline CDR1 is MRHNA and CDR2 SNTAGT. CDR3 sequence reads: CASSDQGHNEQFF. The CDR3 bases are TGTGCCAGCAGTGACCAGGGCCACAATGAGCAGTTCTTC.

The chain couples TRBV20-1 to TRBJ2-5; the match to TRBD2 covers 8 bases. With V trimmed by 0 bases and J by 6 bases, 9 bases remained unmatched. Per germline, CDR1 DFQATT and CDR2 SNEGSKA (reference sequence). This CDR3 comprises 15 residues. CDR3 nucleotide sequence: TGCAGTGCTAGAGATCCCGGGGGGGCTATGCAGACCCAGTACTTC. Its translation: CSARDPGGAMQTQYF.

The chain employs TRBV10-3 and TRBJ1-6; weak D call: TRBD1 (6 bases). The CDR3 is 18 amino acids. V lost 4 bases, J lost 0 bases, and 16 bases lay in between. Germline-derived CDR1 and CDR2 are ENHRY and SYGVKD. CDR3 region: CAISGEGTHSSYNSPLHF. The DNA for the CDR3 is TGTGCCATCAGTGGGGAAGGGACACACAGCTCCTATAATTCACCCCTCCACTTT.

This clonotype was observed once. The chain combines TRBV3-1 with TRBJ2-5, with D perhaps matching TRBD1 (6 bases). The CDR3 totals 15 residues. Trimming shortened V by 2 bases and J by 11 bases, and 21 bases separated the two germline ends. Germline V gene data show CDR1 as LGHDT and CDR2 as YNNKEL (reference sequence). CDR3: CASSQSGQTNYKQYF. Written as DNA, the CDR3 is TGTGCCAGCAGCCAATCAGGACAGACGAACTACAAGCAGTACTTC.

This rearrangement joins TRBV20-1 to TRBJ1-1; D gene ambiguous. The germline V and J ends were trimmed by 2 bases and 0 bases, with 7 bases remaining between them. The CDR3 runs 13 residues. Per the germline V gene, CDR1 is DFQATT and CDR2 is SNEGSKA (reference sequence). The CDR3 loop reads CSARPNMNTEAFF. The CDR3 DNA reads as TGCAGTGCTAGACCTAATATGAACACTGAAGCTTTCTTT.

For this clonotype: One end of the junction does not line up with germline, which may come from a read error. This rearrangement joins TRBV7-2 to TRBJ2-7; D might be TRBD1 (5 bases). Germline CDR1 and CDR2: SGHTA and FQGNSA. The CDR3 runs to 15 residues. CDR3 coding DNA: TGTGCCAGCAGCTTAGTTATAGGGGCCCAGCACGAGCCGTACTTC. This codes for CASSLVIGAQHEPYF.

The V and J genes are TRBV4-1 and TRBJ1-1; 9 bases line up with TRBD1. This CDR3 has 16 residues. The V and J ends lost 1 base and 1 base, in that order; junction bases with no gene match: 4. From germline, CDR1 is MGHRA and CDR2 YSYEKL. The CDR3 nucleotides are TGCGCCAGCAGCCAAGTAGGGGGACAGGGGAACACTGAAGCTTTCTTT. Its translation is CASSQVGGQGNTEAFF.

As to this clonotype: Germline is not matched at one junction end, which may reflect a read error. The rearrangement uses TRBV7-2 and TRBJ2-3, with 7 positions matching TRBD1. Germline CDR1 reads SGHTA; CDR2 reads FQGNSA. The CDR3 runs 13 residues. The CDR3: CASTHTGTDTRYF. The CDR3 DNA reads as TGTGCCAGCACCCACACAGGGACAGATACGCGGTATTTT.

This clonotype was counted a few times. The CDR3 sequence: CASSLVVGGYNEQFF. In DNA form, the CDR3 reads TGTGCCAGCAGCTTAGTCGTAGGAGGGTACAATGAGCAGTTCTTC. The V and J genes are TRBV11-1 and TRBJ2-1, with a tentative D call TRBD2 (6 bases). Trimming removed 1 base from V and 4 bases from J, with 11 bases in between. This CDR3 contains 15 residues. CDR1 SGHAT and CDR2 FQDESV come from the germline V gene (reference sequence).

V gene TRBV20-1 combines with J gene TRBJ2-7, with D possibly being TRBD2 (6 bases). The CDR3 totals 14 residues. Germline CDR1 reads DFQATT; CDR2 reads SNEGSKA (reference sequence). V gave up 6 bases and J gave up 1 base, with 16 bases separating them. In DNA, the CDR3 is TGCAGTGCCAAGCGACTAGGGGAATCCTACGAGCAGTACTTC. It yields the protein CSAKRLGESYEQYF.